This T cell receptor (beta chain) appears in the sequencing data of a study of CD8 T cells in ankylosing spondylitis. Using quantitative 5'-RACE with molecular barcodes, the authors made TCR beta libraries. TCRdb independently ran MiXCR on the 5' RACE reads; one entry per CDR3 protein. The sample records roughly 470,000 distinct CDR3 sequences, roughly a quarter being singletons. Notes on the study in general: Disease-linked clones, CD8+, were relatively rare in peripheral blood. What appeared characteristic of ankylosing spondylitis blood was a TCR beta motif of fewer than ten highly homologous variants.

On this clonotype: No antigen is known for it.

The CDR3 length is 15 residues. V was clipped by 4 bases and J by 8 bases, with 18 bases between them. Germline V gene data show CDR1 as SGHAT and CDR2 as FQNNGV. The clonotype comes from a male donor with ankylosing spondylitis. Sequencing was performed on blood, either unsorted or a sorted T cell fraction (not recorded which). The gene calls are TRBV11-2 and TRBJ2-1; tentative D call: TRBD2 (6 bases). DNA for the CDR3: TGTGCCAGCAGCTCCCAGGGACTCAGGCTCGATGAGCAGTTCTTC. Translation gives CASSSQGLRLDEQFF.